This T cell receptor beta chain came from a study of beta chain features in type 1 diabetes. About the research overall: Age and gender were similar between patients and healthy donors, as were cell yields.

This clone turned up a few times. Its specificity is not known. Whole-study results and caveats: More deletions and fewer insertions at VDJ junctions were found in patients with type 1 diabetes.

The authors reverse transcribed all of the isolated RNA, so sequencing captured expressed TCRB transcripts. Sequencing was performed with immunoSEQ multiplex PCR; in TCRdb, only in-frame clones are kept and a portion is missing. Among about 360,000 clones listed, 10% to 15% were seen once. The V and J ends lost 3 bases and 2 bases respectively, with 14 bases between them. Germline lookup yields CDR1 MDHEN and CDR2 SYDVKM. The length of the CDR3 is 17 residues. The TCR comes from a man aged 18 to 29 in good health. The genes are TRBV28 and TRBJ2-6, with a possible D match to TRBD1 (6 bases). Sequenced: naive CD4+ T cells from blood. In DNA form, the CDR3 reads TGTGCCAGCAGTTTCCAGGACAGCACGACTGGGGCCAACGTCCTGACTTTC. This sequence encodes CASSFQDSTTGANVLTF.